This T cell receptor (beta chain) was obtained from a study of T cells in localized non-small cell lung cancer (dated by TCRdb to between 2020 and 2021). Concerning the study at large: The study analyzed T cell repertoires of 200 to 250 early-stage NSCLC patients, comparing tumors and uninvolved tumor-adjacent lungs. All 220 or so NSCLC patients in the cohort were treatment-naive and had localized lung tumors that were resected. The mean age of the NSCLC patients was roughly 63 years, with about 120 men and about a hundred women. Here is what the overall study found, with its caveats: Because multi-region tumor sequencing was not performed, intratumor heterogeneity could not be ruled out. Of the top 100 tumor clones, a median of around 57 were detected in paired uninvolved adjacent lung; roughly 29 were also among that lung's top 100. Higher blood T cell density associated with longer overall survival, while higher adjacent-lung clonality associated with shorter survival. Because of the exploratory design, TCR variables were selected using unadjusted p-values without false-discovery rate correction. The highest T cell clonality was observed in uninvolved tumor-adjacent lung, where clonality exceeded that of tumor, suggesting that antigenic responses were more focused in uninvolved tumor-adjacent lung.

Trimming takes 5 bases off V and 2 bases off J; junction bases not matched to a gene: 7. The CDR3, from cysteine to phenylalanine, totals 16 residues. Here the CDR3 DNA is all that survives: 48 bases in frame from base 1. From a lookup of the germline V gene, CDR1 and CDR2 are SGHAT and FQNNGV. At diagnosis, tumor, uninvolved tumor-adjacent lung and peripheral blood were collected and then preserved as a mix of FFPE and fresh-frozen material. For TCR repertoire profiling, blood samples were analyzed in the form of peripheral blood mononuclear cells. Worth noting for this clone: Its antigen has not been determined. Base qualities are not provided; no much larger clone lies one nucleotide away.

TCR beta CDR3 regions were sequenced from DNA using the immunoSEQ Assay. The paper's data handling went like this. T cell density was computed as TCR beta template counts normalized to usable DNA estimated by amplifying housekeeping genes. Richness was estimated using the preseqR package, with extrapolation to 400,000 templates for PBMC samples and to 120,000 templates for tissue samples. Clonality was defined by subtracting Pielou's evenness from one. Tissue-enriched TCRs were identified through differential abundance testing performed on productive amino-acid clonotypes, with a minimum total count of 5 and an alpha of 0.1. The Jaccard Index and the Morisita Overlap Index were used to measure repertoire overlap between compartments. GLIPH clustered TCR beta CDR3s with public tetramer-defined viral CDR3s; viral motifs required at least three viral sequences plus V-gene enrichment. The table comes from immuneACCESS by way of TCRdb, which keeps in-frame sequences with V and J called. Part of the clones is missing from these tables; in studies checked, under half for an unresolved V gene and the rest for unknown reasons. The D gene and trimming were derived from the DNA, and the V and J assignments and clone size from that table. The sample table contains about 52,000 clones; only one count was recorded for more than 85% of them. Of the sample, less than 20% is held by the ten largest clones.

This TCR was recovered from a female donor with stage II lung adenocarcinoma. Recombination joined TRBV11-2 with TRBJ2-5; 11 central nucleotides agree with TRBD2. The input for sequencing was PBMCs, taken before any cancer treatment. The nucleotides read TGTGCCAGCAGCCGCTCTACTAGCGGGGGACAAGAGACCCAGTACTTC. Translated, it reads CASSRSTSGGQETQYF.